The 17 T cell receptor beta chains in this list originate from one sample, sequenced in a study of identical twins. Each CDR3 protein is one row after TCRdb ran MiXCR on the 5' RACE reads. The data show some 200,000 distinct CDR3 sequences, with under 10% seen just once and less than 2% held by the top ten. These data were likewise used in another study, on yellow fever vaccine responses in identical twins.

Sequencing was done on a sample of memory (CD45RO+) T cells sorted from blood. Every receptor here comes from a woman younger than 30 in good health.

This clonotype occurred many times. This rearrangement joins TRBV4-2 to TRBJ2-3, with D maybe TRBD2 (5 bases). Germline assignment: CDR1 LGHNA and CDR2 YNFKEQ. Trimming stripped 4 bases from V and 4 bases from J, with 15 bases between. This CDR3 region has 15 residues. The CDR3 DNA reads TGTGCCAGCAGCCCCCTGGTAGCGAGGGCAGATACGCAGTATTTT. It encodes CASSPLVARADTQYF.

V and J are TRBV30 and TRBJ2-1; D gene ambiguous. The V gene's germline CDR1 is GTSNPN and CDR2 SVGIG (reference sequence). Trimming cost V 4 bases and J 5 bases, with 6 bases left between them. This CDR3 is built from 11 residues. The CDR3 DNA sequence: TGTGCCTGGAAACGGAACAATGAGCAGTTCTTC. It is translated as CAWKRNNEQFF. The entire variable domain, with the rest obtained from reference TRBV30 and TRBJ2-1, is as follows: SQTIHQWPATLVQPVGSPLSLECTVEGTSNPNLYWYRQAAGRGLQLLFYSVGIGQISSEVPQNLSASRPQDRQFILSSKKLLLSDSGFYLCAWKRNNEQFFGPGTRLTVL.

The chain couples TRBV20-1 to TRBJ1-4; a possible D gene is TRBD1 (6 bases). This CDR3 has 15 amino acids. Between the trimmed V and J ends, which lost 2 bases and 3 bases, there was a span of 13 bases. Germline V gives CDR1 DFQATT, CDR2 SNEGSKA (reference sequence). The CDR3 DNA follows: TGCAGTGCTAGACCTCTGACAGGTGCTAATGAAAAACTGTTTTTT. Protein product: CSARPLTGANEKLFF.

The V call is TRBV20-1, the J call TRBJ2-3, with D perhaps given as TRBD1 or TRBD2 (5 bases each). V was cut by 1 base and J by 11 bases, with 19 bases left in between. This CDR3 has 14 residues. Germline V lookup: CDR1 DFQATT, CDR2 SNEGSKA (reference sequence). CDR3 DNA: TGCAGTGCTAGAGCCTCGCTAGCAGGGAAGGTGCAGTATTTT. Encoded protein: CSARASLAGKVQYF.

The V gene is TRBV13, the J gene TRBJ2-7; D is unclear. In germline, CDR1 is PRHDT, CDR2 FYEKMQ (reference sequence). The CDR3 is 13 residues long. Trimming took off 5 bases at V and 0 bases at J, with 8 bases between the two ends. CDR3 residues: CASSPERSYEQYF. DNA for the CDR3: TGTGCCAGCAGCCCCGAGCGCTCCTACGAGCAGTACTTC.

This clonotype was observed a few times. This may arise from a read error, as a much more abundant clone is one base away. The chain combines TRBV6-4 with TRBJ2-6; D not resolved. The V end was cut by 2 bases, the J end by 0 bases, with 2 bases between. Germline V gives CDR1 MRHNA, CDR2 SNTAGT. The CDR3 length is 14 residues. CDR3 loop: CASSDTSGANVLTF. In nucleotides, the CDR3 is TGTGCCAGCAGTGACACCTCTGGGGCCAACGTCCTGACTTTC.

This clonotype was recorded many times. The chain has TRBV20-1 and TRBJ2-7; no clear D gene. V lost 5 bases, J lost 4 bases, and 12 bases lay in between. The CDR3 runs to 12 residues. Germline CDR1 DFQATT, CDR2 SNEGSKA (reference sequence). For the CDR3, the DNA is TGCAGTGCTGGGGTTCTAGTTTACGAGCAGTACTTC. Its translation is CSAGVLVYEQYF.

This clonotype came up a few times. A junction boundary mismatches the germline segment, possibly from a read error. V is TRBV20-1 and J is TRBJ2-5; TRBD2 aligns across 9 bases. In germline, CDR1 is DFQATT, CDR2 SNEGSKA (reference sequence). The CDR3 contains 14 residues. The CDR3 nucleotides read TGCAGTACTAGAAGGACTAGCGTACAAGAGACCCAGTACTTC. This codes for CSTRRTSVQETQYF.

In its sample, this clonotype was seen many times. The chain joins TRBV4-3 to TRBJ1-5, with D uncertain. CDR1 and CDR2 (germline): LGHNA, YSLEER. Trimming took off 4 bases at V and 0 bases at J, with 10 bases between the two ends. CDR3 length: 15 amino acids. The CDR3 DNA is TGCGCCAGCAGCCCTGGCCAGTCTAGCAATCAGCCCCAGCATTTT. It specifies CASSPGQSSNQPQHF.

The chain employs TRBV3-1 and TRBJ2-7; 7 bases are a match to TRBD1. The CDR3 totals 14 residues. V gave up 5 bases and J gave up 3 bases; unmatched junction bases: 7. Germline V CDR1 and CDR2: LGHDT, YNNKEL (reference sequence). As DNA, the CDR3 is TGTGCCAGCAGCTCCGACAGGGCGGACTACGAGCAGTACTTC. The encoded protein is CASSSDRADYEQYF.

This chain joins TRBV6-5 and TRBJ2-2; D is uncertain. CDR3 length equals 17 residues. Trimming stripped 2 bases from V and 6 bases from J, with 19 bases between. CDR1 and CDR2 (germline): MNHEY, SVGAGI. CDR3 DNA: TGTGCCAGCAGTTACGATATTTACAATACCGTCGCCGGGGAGCTGTTTTTT. Its protein product is CASSYDIYNTVAGELFF.

The chain is built from TRBV2 and TRBJ1-5; D gene uncertain. This CDR3 comprises 12 residues. Germline V gives CDR1 SNHLY, CDR2 FYNNEI. The germline V and J ends were trimmed by 6 bases and 4 bases, with 7 bases remaining between them. The CDR3 region is CASRQTNQPQHF. CDR3 bases: TGTGCCAGCAGACAGACAAATCAGCCCCAGCATTTT.

This clonotype has just a few counts. This sequence joins TRBV3-1 and TRBJ2-5; 11 nucleotides match TRBD2. Germline values: CDR1 LGHDT, CDR2 YNNKEL (reference sequence). Losses at the gene ends were 1 base for V and 5 bases for J; bases not matched to a gene: 6. The CDR3 totals 16 residues. CDR3 sequence (DNA): TGTGCCAGCAGCCAAGGGCTAGCGGGGGGCGAGGAGACCCAGTACTTC. This gives the protein CASSQGLAGGEETQYF.

The CDR3 coding sequence is TGTGCCACCTCACGGGGGGCGGTTTACAATGAGCAGTTCTTC. As protein: CATSRGAVYNEQFF. The chain links TRBV12-3 or TRBV12-4 to TRBJ2-1; D perhaps matches TRBD2 (7 bases). The CDR3 length is 14 residues. Trimming left V 10 bases short and J 4 bases short, with 17 bases between.

In its sample, this clonotype was seen many times. The chain uses TRBV12-3 or TRBV12-4 and TRBJ2-3; D not certain. The CDR3 consists of 15 residues. Trimming took 5 bases from V and 0 from J, leaving 12 bases between them. The CDR3: CASSQDSFSTDTQYF. The CDR3 DNA sequence: TGTGCCAGCAGTCAAGATTCCTTTAGCACAGATACGCAGTATTTT.

There are many counts of this clonotype. The rearrangement joins TRBV12-3 or TRBV12-4 to TRBJ2-5; TRBD1 agrees at 9 bases. J was trimmed by 4 bases and V by 6 bases; bases with no gene match: 3. The CDR3 is 13 amino acids. CDR3 in amino acids: CASSPDRGETQYF. The CDR3 DNA is TGTGCCAGCAGCCCGGACAGGGGAGAGACCCAGTACTTC.

This clonotype showed up just a few times. The rearrangement links TRBV10-3 to TRBJ2-7; perhaps D is TRBD1 or TRBD2 (5 bases each). This CDR3 comprises 14 residues. The V end lost 5 bases, the J end lost 2 bases, and 13 bases lay between the germline ends. The V gene's germline CDR1 is ENHRY and CDR2 SYGVKD. The CDR3 region has the DNA TGTGCCATCAGTCCCGGGACCCAAACCTACGAGCAGTACTTC. Translated, it gives CAISPGTQTYEQYF.